Shown below are 29 T cell receptor beta chains from a single sample sequenced in a study of blood T cell repertoires in COVID-19. Only in-frame clones appear in the TCRdb table, and some are missing; sequencing was by immunoSEQ multiplex PCR. The data contain fewer than 500,000 clones, roughly 89% of them singletons. Sequencing input: peripheral blood. These receptors were taken from a woman in her 30s with active or convalescent COVID-19.

The rearrangement joins TRBV19 to TRBJ2-2, with 13 bases matching TRBD2. The CDR3 has 15 residues. CDR1 is LNHDA and CDR2 is SQIVND in the germline V gene (reference sequence). Trimming at V came to 6 bases and at J to 6 bases, leaving 4 bases not matched to a gene. In nucleotides, the CDR3 is TGTGCCAGTAGGGGACTAGCGGGACTTTCCGGGGAGCTGTTTTTT. Its translation is CASRGLAGLSGELFF.

This CDR3 is CASSSLPGMNTEAFF. The CDR3 DNA follows: TGTGCCAGCAGCAGTCTACCAGGAATGAACACTGAAGCTTTCTTT. The gene calls are TRBV5-6 and TRBJ1-1; D is ambiguous. The CDR3 spans 15 residues. V lost 4 bases to trimming and J lost 0 bases, with 13 bases between them. Germline V lookup: CDR1 SGHDT, CDR2 YYEEEE.

In this sample, this clone turned up once. This chain joins TRBV23-1 and TRBJ1-5; no reliable D call. TRBV23-1 is sorted into the ORF group, with uncertain function. The V gene lost 5 bases and the J gene lost 2 bases, with 7 bases spanning the gap. CDR3 length equals 13 residues. In DNA form, the CDR3 reads TGCGCCAGCAGTTGGAGGGGCAATCAGCCCCAGCATTTT. Amino acids: CASSWRGNQPQHF.

This clone was found a few times. J is TRBJ2-1 and V is TRBV2, with D maybe TRBD2 (6 bases). Germline CDR1 SNHLY, CDR2 FYNNEI. The germline V and J ends were trimmed by 7 bases and 4 bases, with 17 bases remaining between them. The CDR3 is 15 amino acids. The CDR3 is CASKGGNGRYNEQFF. The DNA for the CDR3 is TGTGCCAGCAAGGGCGGGAATGGCCGGTACAATGAGCAGTTCTTC.

This chain joins TRBV7-9 and TRBJ1-1; D unclear. Germline V gene data show CDR1 as SEHNR and CDR2 as FQNEAQ (reference sequence). CDR3 size: 13 residues. The germline V and J ends were trimmed by 5 bases and 3 bases, with 10 bases remaining between them. Here the CDR3 reads CASSPIQYTEAFF. The CDR3 nucleotides read TGTGCCAGCAGCCCAATACAGTACACTGAAGCTTTCTTT.

This clone was seen a handful of times. This chain joins TRBV28 and TRBJ1-1, with D tentatively TRBD1 (5 bases). V gave up 5 bases and J gave up 6 bases, with 16 bases separating them. Germline V lookup: CDR1 MDHEN, CDR2 SYDVKM. This CDR3 has 14 residues. The chain's CDR3 is CASSPPGGLPEAFF. The CDR3 DNA sequence: TGTGCCAGCAGTCCCCCGGGGGGACTCCCTGAAGCTTTCTTT.

The chain is built from TRBV5-6 and TRBJ2-1, with 7 bases matching TRBD1. Trimming took 2 bases from V and 5 from J; bases not matched to a gene: 7. The germline V gene encodes CDR1 SGHDT and CDR2 YYEEEE. CDR3 length: 15 residues. CDR3 DNA sequence: TGTGCCAGCAGCTTAGTTTGGGACAGTAACAATGAGCAGTTCTTC. Protein: CASSLVWDSNNEQFF.

This clone was observed a handful of times. This chain uses TRBV7-8 with TRBJ1-5; D is perhaps TRBD1 (6 bases). Per germline, CDR1 SGHVS and CDR2 FQNEAQ. Between the trimmed V and J ends, which lost 5 bases and 3 bases, there was a span of 11 bases. The CDR3 length is 14 residues. The CDR3 loop is CASSRDRINQPQHF. CDR3 DNA: TGTGCCAGCAGCCGAGACAGGATCAATCAGCCCCAGCATTTT. Filled out from reference TRBV7-8 and TRBJ1-5, the complete variable domain reads GAGVSQSPRYKVAKRGQDVALRCDPISGHVSLFWYQQALGQGPEFLTYFQNEAQLDKSGLPSDRFFAERPEGSVSTLKIQRTQQEDSAVYLCASSRDRINQPQHFGDGTRLSIL.

This clone has a single count. The chain links TRBV29-1 to TRBJ1-2; no firm D call. The CDR3 loop spans 12 amino acids. V lost 4 bases, J lost 8 bases, and 14 bases lay in between. Germline V lookup: CDR1 SQVTM, CDR2 ANQGSEA. DNA of the CDR3: TGCAGCGTTGCGGACGGCCGGGAGGGCTACACCTTC. Its translation is CSVADGREGYTF.

The rearrangement uses TRBV11-2 and TRBJ2-7; 8 nucleotides agree with TRBD1. CDR1 and CDR2 (germline): SGHAT, FQNNGV. This CDR3 is built from 14 residues. Trimming cost V 1 base and J 4 bases; bases outside gene matches: 3. The CDR3 region is CASSLVQGAYEQYF. CDR3 nucleotide sequence: TGTGCCAGCAGCTTAGTCCAGGGGGCATACGAGCAGTACTTC.

The rearrangement joins TRBV5-4 to TRBJ2-7; 10 bases line up with TRBD2. V trimming: 7 bases; J trimming: 6 bases; junction bases outside the gene matches: 19. CDR1 SGHNT and CDR2 YYREEE come from the germline V gene (reference sequence). CDR3 length: 17 amino acids. The CDR3 protein is CASGTGTSAYQAFEQYF. DNA for the CDR3: TGTGCCAGCGGCACCGGGACTAGCGCTTACCAAGCCTTCGAGCAGTACTTC.

This sequence joins TRBV9 and TRBJ2-7, with unresolved D. Trimming removed 1 base at V and 0 bases at J, with 8 bases between. The CDR3 totals 14 residues. In germline, CDR1 is SGDLS, CDR2 YYNGEE. As DNA, the CDR3 is TGTGCCAGCAGCGTATCAACCAGCTCCTACGAGCAGTACTTC. Protein sequence: CASSVSTSSYEQYF.

This chain joins TRBV5-4 and TRBJ2-7; 7 nucleotides match TRBD2. Germline CDR1 reads SGHNT; CDR2 reads YYREEE (reference sequence). The V and J ends lost 2 bases and 0 bases, in that order; junction bases with no gene match: 5. CDR3 length equals 15 residues. Here the CDR3 DNA reads TGTGCCAGCAGCTTCGGGACTACGAGCTCCTACGAGCAGTACTTC. This gives the protein CASSFGTTSSYEQYF.

In this sample, this clone turned up once. The CDR3 DNA reads as TGTGCCAGCAGCCCTTACTTAGGACTAGCGTTTTCGTTCGAGCAGTACTTC. Residues: CASSPYLGLAFSFEQYF. V is TRBV3-1 (or the pseudogene TRBV3-2) and J is TRBJ2-7; 9 bases match TRBD2. In germline, CDR1 is LGHDT, CDR2 YNNKEL (reference sequence). The CDR3 contains 17 residues. V trimming: 4 bases; J trimming: 6 bases; junction bases outside the gene matches: 16.

This chain joins TRBV5-1 and TRBJ1-1; 8 bases fit TRBD1. V dropped 2 bases and J dropped 5; count of bases not matched to a gene: 11. From germline, CDR1 is SGHRS and CDR2 YFSETQ. The CDR3 extends over 16 amino acids. In DNA, the CDR3 is TGCGCCAGCAGCTTTATCACAGGGGGTCAGCTGACTGAAGCTTTCTTT. Protein sequence: CASSFITGGQLTEAFF.

V usage is TRBV5-5 and J usage is TRBJ1-6, with D perhaps matching TRBD1 (6 bases). The CDR3 has 14 amino acids. With 1 base removed from V and 5 bases from J, the gap between germline ends came to 7 bases. CDR1 SGHKS and CDR2 YYEKEE come from the germline V gene (reference sequence). In nucleotides, the CDR3 is TGTGCCAGCAGCTTGACAGGGAATAATTCACCCCTCCACTTT. This gives the protein CASSLTGNNSPLHF.

V is TRBV27 and J is TRBJ1-5, with D uncertain. Trimming left V 2 bases short and J 0 bases short, with 20 bases between. This CDR3 comprises 19 residues. Germline V gene data show CDR1 as MNHEY and CDR2 as SMNVEV (reference sequence). CDR3 in amino acids: CASSLTPRQRPYSNQPQHF. The CDR3 nucleotides are TGTGCCAGCAGTTTAACCCCGCGGCAAAGGCCATATAGCAATCAGCCCCAGCATTTT.

This clone has a single count. CDR3 amino acids: CASSPTGNFNYGYTF. The CDR3 region has the DNA TGTGCCAGCAGCCCGACAGGGAACTTTAACTATGGCTACACCTTC. The chain has TRBV7-8 and TRBJ1-2; 7 bases match TRBD1. Trimming took 5 bases from V and 1 from J; bases not matched to a gene: 7. This CDR3 contains 15 residues. Germline V gene data show CDR1 as SGHVS and CDR2 as FQNEAQ.

This chain uses TRBV27 with TRBJ2-7; 11 bases line up with TRBD2. The germline CDR1 and CDR2 sequences are MNHEY and SMNVEV (reference sequence). This CDR3 is built from 16 residues. V shed 5 bases, J shed 3 bases, and the junction held 9 bases outside the gene matches. This chain's CDR3 is CASSPALLAGDYEQYF. Written as DNA, the CDR3 is TGTGCCAGCAGTCCCGCACTACTAGCGGGAGACTACGAGCAGTACTTC.

This clone has only one observation. This chain connects TRBV7-9 to TRBJ2-1; D is unclear. CDR1 is SEHNR and CDR2 is FQNEAQ in the germline V gene (reference sequence). CDR3 length equals 14 residues. Trimming removed 1 base from V and 8 bases from J, with 12 bases in between. In DNA, the CDR3 is TGTGCCAGCAGCTTAGATGAGCTTGAGCATGAGCAGTTCTTC. Its translation is CASSLDELEHEQFF.

V is TRBV6-2 or TRBV6-3 and J is TRBJ1-5, with 11 bases that match TRBD1. The CDR3 runs to 17 residues. Trimming cost V 5 bases and J 2 bases; bases outside gene matches: 8. Germline V gene sequence: CDR1 MNHEY, CDR2 SVGEGT. DNA of the CDR3: TGTGCCAGCAGTCAACTACCGGGACAGGGGGGCAATCAGCCCCAGCATTTT. Its translation: CASSQLPGQGGNQPQHF.

CDR3 sequence reads: CASQGDRTGQEKLFF. DNA of the CDR3: TGTGCCAGCCAAGGAGACCGGACAGGGCAGGAAAAACTGTTTTTT. The chain has TRBV2 and TRBJ1-4, with 8 bases that match TRBD1. In germline, CDR1 is SNHLY, CDR2 FYNNEI. With 8 bases clipped from V and 8 bases from J, the junction kept 13 bases outside the gene matches. This CDR3 is built from 15 residues.

Details on this clone: The same CDR3 arises from other DNA sequences in this sample as well. The chain recombines TRBV9 with TRBJ1-1, with D possibly being TRBD1 (5 bases). The CDR3 loop spans 14 amino acids. The germline V gene encodes CDR1 SGDLS and CDR2 YYNGEE. The V end was cut by 0 bases, the J end by 6 bases, with 12 bases between. This CDR3 is CASSVVPGGAEAFF. The CDR3 bases are TGTGCCAGCAGCGTAGTTCCGGGAGGGGCTGAAGCTTTCTTT.

The V gene is TRBV29-1, the J gene TRBJ1-1, with D perhaps matching TRBD1 (5 bases). Trimming took 1 base from V and 8 from J, leaving 14 bases between them. The CDR3 extends over 13 amino acids. The germline V gene has CDR1 SQVTM and CDR2 ANQGSEA. The DNA for the CDR3 is TGCAGCGTTGAAGGCCCATTACCAGGGGAAGCTTTCTTT. Protein sequence: CSVEGPLPGEAFF.

The rearrangement uses TRBV5-1 and TRBJ1-2; 7 bases align to TRBD1. The CDR3 loop spans 12 amino acids. From germline, CDR1 is SGHRS and CDR2 YFSETQ. V dropped 3 bases and J dropped 8; count of bases not matched to a gene: 4. The CDR3 nucleotides read TGCGCCAGCAGCTCGCAGGGGGAGGGCTACACCTTC. This gives the protein CASSSQGEGYTF.

The V and J genes are TRBV4-2 and TRBJ1-1; 8 bases are shared with TRBD1. CDR3 size: 18 residues. J was trimmed by 2 bases and V by 0 bases; bases with no gene match: 11. Germline V CDR1 and CDR2: LGHNA, YNFKEQ. CDR3 protein: CASSQEIVRDRINTEAFF. As DNA, the CDR3 is TGTGCCAGCAGCCAAGAGATAGTTCGGGACAGGATAAACACTGAAGCTTTCTTT.

The rearrangement uses TRBV19 and TRBJ1-2, with 12 positions matching TRBD1. The V segment lost 4 bases and the J segment 6 bases; nucleotides outside the gene matches: 9. This CDR3 comprises 16 residues. Germline CDR1 reads LNHDA; CDR2 reads SQIVND (reference sequence). This CDR3 reads CASSTPGQGAQHGYTF. DNA for the CDR3: TGTGCCAGTAGTACGCCGGGACAGGGGGCGCAACATGGCTACACCTTC.

V and J are TRBV10-3 and TRBJ2-1; 13 positions match TRBD2. Germline CDR1 is ENHRY and CDR2 is SYGVKD. J was trimmed by 3 bases and V by 5 bases; bases with no gene match: 4. The CDR3 is made up of 16 amino acids. The CDR3 coding sequence is TGTGCCATCAGTAACGGACTAGCGGGAGTCTACAATGAGCAGTTCTTC. It yields the protein CAISNGLAGVYNEQFF.

The chain combines TRBV27 with TRBJ2-7, with D perhaps TRBD1 (6 bases). The CDR3 consists of 15 residues. Trimming removed 7 bases at V and 0 bases at J, with 16 bases between. Germline lookup yields CDR1 MNHEY and CDR2 SMNVEV (reference sequence). The CDR3 region has the DNA TGTGCCAGCAACCTCCGGCAGGGGAGCTCCTACGAGCAGTACTTC. It codes for CASNLRQGSSYEQYF.